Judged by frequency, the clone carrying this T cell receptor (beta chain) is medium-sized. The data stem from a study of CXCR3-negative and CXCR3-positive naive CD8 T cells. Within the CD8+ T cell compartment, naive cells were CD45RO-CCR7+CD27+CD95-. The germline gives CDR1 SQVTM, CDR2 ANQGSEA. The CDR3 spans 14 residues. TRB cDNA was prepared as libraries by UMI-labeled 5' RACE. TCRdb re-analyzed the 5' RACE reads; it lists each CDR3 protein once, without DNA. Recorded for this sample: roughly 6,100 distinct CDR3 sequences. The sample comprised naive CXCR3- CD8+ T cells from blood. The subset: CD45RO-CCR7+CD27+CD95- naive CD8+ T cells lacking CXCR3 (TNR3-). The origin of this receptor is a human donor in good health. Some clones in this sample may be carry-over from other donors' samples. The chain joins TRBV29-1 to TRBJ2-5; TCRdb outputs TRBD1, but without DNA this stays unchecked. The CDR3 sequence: CSVEDHGQQETQYF.